The 5 T cell receptor beta chains presented below share a single source sample, sequenced in a study of control samples from healthy donors and cancer patients. Only in-frame clones appear in the TCRdb table, and some are missing; sequencing was by immunoSEQ multiplex PCR. The sample holds about 58,000 clones, 87% seen once. The sequenced sample consisted of PBMCs. These receptors were collected from a woman in her sixties or seventies with lung cancer.

The chain carries TRBV28 and TRBJ1-1; the D is unclear. Germline assignment: CDR1 MDHEN and CDR2 SYDVKM. V shed 2 bases and J shed 0 bases, with 7 bases lying between them. This CDR3 contains 14 residues. The CDR3 nucleotides are TGTGCCAGCAGTTTAGGACGGCTGAACACTGAAGCTTTCTTT. This encodes CASSLGRLNTEAFF.

The gene calls are TRBV6-5 and TRBJ1-2; 8 nucleotides align to TRBD1. CDR1 is MNHEY and CDR2 is SVGAGI in the germline V gene. This CDR3 contains 15 residues. Trimming cost V 4 bases and J 5 bases; bases outside gene matches: 9. CDR3 protein: CASSSGQGRGYGYTF. DNA for the CDR3: TGTGCCAGCAGTTCCGGACAGGGTCGGGGGTATGGCTACACCTTC.

This clone has only one observation. This chain uses TRBV18 with TRBJ2-7; D not resolved. The CDR3 has 14 residues. The V gene lost 3 bases and the J gene lost 4 bases, with 13 bases spanning the gap. Germline CDR1 is KGHSH and CDR2 is LQKENI. The DNA for the CDR3 is TGTGCCAGCTCACCTTTCGAAAAGGTTTACGAGCAGTACTTC. Encoded protein: CASSPFEKVYEQYF.

The rearrangement joins TRBV5-1 to TRBJ2-3; 7 nucleotides line up with TRBD2. The CDR3 sequence is 16 residues long. The germline V gene has CDR1 SGHRS and CDR2 YFSETQ. V shed 3 bases and J 1 base; nucleotides not matched to a gene: 8. The CDR3 reads CASSWRRAGGTDTQYF. CDR3 DNA: TGCGCCAGCAGCTGGAGACGGGCGGGAGGCACAGATACGCAGTATTTT.

The chain couples TRBV7-2 to TRBJ2-2; tentative D call: TRBD1 (6 bases). Trimming cost V 2 bases and J 0 bases, with 10 bases left between them. This CDR3 has 16 amino acids. CDR1 and CDR2 (germline): SGHTA, FQGNSA. CDR3 loop: CASSLFKGANTGELFF. The CDR3 DNA reads as TGTGCCAGCAGCTTATTTAAGGGGGCGAACACCGGGGAGCTGTTTTTT.